This is a list of T cell receptor beta chains from one sample in a study of blood T cell repertoires in COVID-19. Sequenced by immunoSEQ multiplex PCR; TCRdb stores in-frame clones only, minus some. The table shows 70,000 to 95,000 clones, with roughly nine tenths occurring only once. Sequencing was carried out using peripheral blood. The receptor set was obtained from a man between 50 and 59 years old with COVID-19, enrolled during active disease. The conserved cysteine and the conserved F or W are not part of the CDR3 here. The size of a clone is reported for some rows only, either as once, few or many, or as a class for expanded clones.

j_call clone_size v_call cdr3_aa
TRBJ2-2 - TRBV19 ASSISEVTGELF
TRBJ1-6 - TRBV18 ASSPRTDNSPLH
TRBJ1-5 - TRBV5-8 ASSLRHLSNQPQH
TRBJ1-6 - TRBV2 ASSEQISYNSPLH
TRBJ1-2 - TRBV28 ASHPGTGGYGYT
TRBJ1-1 - TRBV7-8 ASNPIRDRTEAF
TRBJ1-1 - TRBV6-6 ASILGGDGEAF
TRBJ1-2 - TRBV5-4 ASSTAGTDGYT
TRBJ2-6 - TRBV5-6 ASSLSGQSLDGANVLT
TRBJ2-5 - TRBV6-5 ASSYSTGRRETQY
TRBJ1-1 - TRBV27 ASSLLGDRAASASHNTEAF
TRBJ2-1 - TRBV3-1/TRBV3-2 ASSQDRRGEQF
TRBJ1-1 - TRBV27 ASSLAGMNTEAF
TRBJ1-2 - TRBV6-5 ASSYVRGSGYGYT
TRBJ2-2 - TRBV9 ASSVEAGNTGELF
TRBJ1-6 - TRBV18 ASTRLADSPLH
TRBJ1-1 - TRBV5-4 ASSSLDRLNTEAF
TRBJ2-7 - TRBV5-8 ASSWDIRSYEQY
TRBJ1-1 - TRBV10-3 AINPGTRRTEAF
TRBJ2-1 - TRBV9 ASSGTGTGSDEQF
TRBJ1-2 - TRBV5-1 ASSQDRGSYGYT
TRBJ2-5 - TRBV12-3/TRBV12-4 ASRDRDRETQY
TRBJ2-7 once TRBV6-2/TRBV6-3 ASSPLPPGQGINEQY
TRBJ1-5 once TRBV7-9 ASSFGGVNQPQH
TRBJ2-4 once TRBV28 ASSFVSNIQY
TRBJ1-6 - TRBV2 ASRTGMGSPLH
TRBJ2-1 - TRBV7-6 ASRGADYNEQF
TRBJ2-6 - TRBV9 ASSALRANVLT
TRBJ1-2 - TRBV6-2/TRBV6-3 ASSYPDRDYGYT
TRBJ2-2 - TRBV7-9 ASSLGTGGPGELF
TRBJ1-1 - TRBV5-6 ASSLVGADTEAF
TRBJ2-1 - TRBV29-1 SSRDNEQF
TRBJ1-5 - TRBV28 ASSVAGKPQH
TRBJ2-5 - TRBV3-1/TRBV3-2 ASSPTRLAGGTQY
TRBJ1-5 - TRBV7-2 ASSLEPETGAWGPQH
TRBJ1-5 - TRBV12-3/TRBV12-4 ASSLGDNQPQH
TRBJ2-2 - TRBV3-1/TRBV3-2 ASSQPRGTGELF
TRBJ1-6 - TRBV3-1/TRBV3-2 ASSYGAGTGGTPLH
TRBJ1-2 - TRBV5-5 ASSETGKYGYT
TRBJ1-1 few TRBV27 ASSFSGGMNTEAF
TRBJ2-7 - TRBV20-1 SAKRGGEQY
TRBJ1-3 - TRBV19 ASSGPGNTIY
TRBJ1-1 - TRBV5-1 ASSLRRGENTEAF
TRBJ1-6 - TRBV4-1 ASSQGPQGAKNSPLH
TRBJ1-6 few TRBV18 ASSPTQGARNSPLH
TRBJ2-7 - TRBV28 ASKLTKEEQY
TRBJ2-1 - TRBV14 ASSGALSGGAAYNEQF
TRBJ2-2 - TRBV30 AWRTGLALPGELF
TRBJ2-3 - TRBV7-8 ASSLTSGGPTDTQY
TRBJ1-1 - TRBV2 ASSEERGTEAF
TRBJ1-2 - TRBV5-6 ASSLSRDYGYT
TRBJ1-2 - TRBV28 ASSPTGVWGYT
TRBJ1-2 - TRBV4-3 ASSQDRGLNYGYT
TRBJ1-2 - TRBV5-1 ASSLAGAVGYT